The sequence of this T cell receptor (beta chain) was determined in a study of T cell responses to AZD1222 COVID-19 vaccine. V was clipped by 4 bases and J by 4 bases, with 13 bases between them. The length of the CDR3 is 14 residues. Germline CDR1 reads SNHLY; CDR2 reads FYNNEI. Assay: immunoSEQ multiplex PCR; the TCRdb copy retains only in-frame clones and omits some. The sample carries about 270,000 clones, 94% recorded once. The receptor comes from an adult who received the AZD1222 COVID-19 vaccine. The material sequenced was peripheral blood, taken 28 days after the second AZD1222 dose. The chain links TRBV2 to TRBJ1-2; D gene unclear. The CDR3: CASSVLSEGYGYTF. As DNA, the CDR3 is TGTGCCAGCAGTGTACTGTCTGAGGGCTATGGCTACACCTTC.